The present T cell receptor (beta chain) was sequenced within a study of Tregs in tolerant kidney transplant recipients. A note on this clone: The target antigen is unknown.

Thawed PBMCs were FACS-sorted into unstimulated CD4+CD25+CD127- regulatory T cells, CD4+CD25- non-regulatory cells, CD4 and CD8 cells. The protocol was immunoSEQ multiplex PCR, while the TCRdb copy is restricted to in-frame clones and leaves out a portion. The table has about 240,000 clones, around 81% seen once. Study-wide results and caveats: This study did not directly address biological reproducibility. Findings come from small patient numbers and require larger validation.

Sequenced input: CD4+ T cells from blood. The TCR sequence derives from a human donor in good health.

CDR3 in DNA: TGTGCCAGCAGCCAAGTCGGGGGCGGCGTCTATGGCTACACCTTC. It is translated as CASSQVGGGVYGYTF. The V gene is TRBV14, the J gene TRBJ1-2, with D possibly TRBD1 on 6 matching bases. Germline-derived CDR1 and CDR2 are SGHDN and FVKESK. The CDR3 is 15 residues long. The V end was cut by 1 base, the J end by 4 bases, with 13 bases between.